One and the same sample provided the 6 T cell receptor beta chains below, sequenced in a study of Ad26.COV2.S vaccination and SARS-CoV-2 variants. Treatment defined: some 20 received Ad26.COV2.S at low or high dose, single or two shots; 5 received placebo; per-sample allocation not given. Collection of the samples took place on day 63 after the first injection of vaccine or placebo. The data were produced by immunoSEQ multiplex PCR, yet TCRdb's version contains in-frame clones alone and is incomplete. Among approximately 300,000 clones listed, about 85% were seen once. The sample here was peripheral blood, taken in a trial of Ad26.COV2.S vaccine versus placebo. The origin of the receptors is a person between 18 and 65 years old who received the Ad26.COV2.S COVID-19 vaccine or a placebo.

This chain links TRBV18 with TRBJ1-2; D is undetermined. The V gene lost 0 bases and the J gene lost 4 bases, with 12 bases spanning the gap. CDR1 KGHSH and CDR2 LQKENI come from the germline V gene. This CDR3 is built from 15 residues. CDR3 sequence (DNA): TGTGCCAGCTCACCACCTTCGGTTACACGCTATGGCTACACCTTC. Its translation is CASSPPSVTRYGYTF.

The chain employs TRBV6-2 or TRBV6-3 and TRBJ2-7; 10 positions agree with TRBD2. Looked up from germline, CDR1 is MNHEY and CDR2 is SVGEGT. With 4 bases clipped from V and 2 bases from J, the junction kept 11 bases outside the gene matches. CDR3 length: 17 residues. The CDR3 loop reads CASSSYASGGMAYEQYF. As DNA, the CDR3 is TGTGCCAGCAGTTCTTACGCTAGCGGGGGAATGGCCTACGAGCAGTACTTC.

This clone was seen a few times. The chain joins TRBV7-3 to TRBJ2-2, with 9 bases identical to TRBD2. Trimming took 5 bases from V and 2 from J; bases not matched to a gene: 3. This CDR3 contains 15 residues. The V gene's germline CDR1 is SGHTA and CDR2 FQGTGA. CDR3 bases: TGTGCCAGCAGCCTAGCGGGGTTTAACACCGGGGAGCTGTTTTTT. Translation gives CASSLAGFNTGELFF.

DNA for the CDR3: TGTGCCAGCAGCGTACAATCACGTCCGGGAAAAGAGACCCAGTACTTC. It translates to CASSVQSRPGKETQYF. The genes are TRBV9 and TRBJ2-5; TRBD2 might be the D (5 bases). The CDR3 runs 16 residues. Germline-derived CDR1 and CDR2 are SGDLS and YYNGEE. V dropped 1 base and J dropped 3 bases, with 16 bases sitting between them.

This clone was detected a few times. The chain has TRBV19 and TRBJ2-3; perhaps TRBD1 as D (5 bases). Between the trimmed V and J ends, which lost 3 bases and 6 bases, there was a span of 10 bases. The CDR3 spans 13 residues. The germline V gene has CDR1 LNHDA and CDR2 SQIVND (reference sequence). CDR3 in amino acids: CASSIIQGDTQYF. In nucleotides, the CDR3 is TGTGCCAGTAGTATTATCCAGGGTGATACGCAGTATTTT.

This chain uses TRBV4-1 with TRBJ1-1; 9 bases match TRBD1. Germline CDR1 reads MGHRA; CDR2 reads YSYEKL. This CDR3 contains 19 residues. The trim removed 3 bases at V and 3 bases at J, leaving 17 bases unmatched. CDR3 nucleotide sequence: TGCGCCAGCAGCCAGCACCGGACAGGGGCGATGACGAAGGACACTGAAGCTTTCTTT. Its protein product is CASSQHRTGAMTKDTEAFF.